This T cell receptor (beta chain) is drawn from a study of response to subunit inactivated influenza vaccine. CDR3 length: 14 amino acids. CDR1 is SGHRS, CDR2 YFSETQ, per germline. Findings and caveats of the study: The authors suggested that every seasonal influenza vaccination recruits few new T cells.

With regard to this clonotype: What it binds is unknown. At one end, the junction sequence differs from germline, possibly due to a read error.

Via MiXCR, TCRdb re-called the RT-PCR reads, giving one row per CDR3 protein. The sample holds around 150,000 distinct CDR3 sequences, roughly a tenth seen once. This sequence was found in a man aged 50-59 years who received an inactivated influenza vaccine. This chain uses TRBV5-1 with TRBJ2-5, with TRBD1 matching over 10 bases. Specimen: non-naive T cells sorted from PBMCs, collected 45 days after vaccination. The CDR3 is CANSGPGQGETQYF. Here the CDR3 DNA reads TGCGCCAACAGCGGACCGGGACAGGGGGAGACCCAGTACTTC.